The 15 T cell receptor beta chains given below trace back to one sample, sequenced in a study of human T cells and chemical hapten exposure (dated by TCRdb to the early 2020s). Taken with the paper, the label for time point translates to: pre-sensitization, week 0. This sample's treatment or condition label indicates: therapeutic diphenylcyclopropenone sensitization with weekly scalp DPC. The protocol used for the library was RACE. The instrument given in TCRdb is NextSeq 500. TCRdb applied fastp at Q25 and MiXCR to the public reads, then kept only in-frame beta chains. Each CDR3 protein gets just one entry, which takes the most common genes and DNA from the rows behind it. This sample lists more than 300,000 distinct CDR3 sequences; about 5.1% were detected once. 2% to 3% of the sample lies in the top ten. This specimen was whole blood, taken in connection with sensitization to the hapten diphenylcyclopropenone (DPC). These receptor sequences come from a woman in her forties or fifties with alopecia areata. Some clones in this sample may be carry-over from other donors' samples.

The sample holds a few counts of this clonotype. V and J are TRBV7-9 and TRBJ1-2, with D possibly being TRBD1 (5 bases). CDR3 length: 16 residues. Trimming took 5 bases from V and 8 from J, leaving 24 bases between them. CDR1 SEHNR and CDR2 FQNEAQ come from the germline V gene (reference sequence). In nucleotides, the CDR3 is TGTGCCAGCAGCCTCCGCCGGGCAGGGCAGAATGGGGGCTACACCTTC. It encodes CASSLRRAGQNGGYTF.

The V and J genes are TRBV2 and TRBJ1-5, with D perhaps matching TRBD1 (6 bases). The CDR3 contains 16 residues. V was pared by 6 bases and J by 0 bases, with 15 bases between. Looked up from germline, CDR1 is SNHLY and CDR2 is FYNNEI. DNA for the CDR3: TGTGCCAGCAGCCAACGGACAGTTTATAGCAATCAGCCCCAGCATTTT. Protein sequence: CASSQRTVYSNQPQHF.

This clonotype was seen ten or more times. The J gene is TRBJ2-7, the V gene TRBV20-1, with D hard to call. The CDR3 is 13 residues long. Per the germline V gene, CDR1 is DFQATT and CDR2 is SNEGSKA (reference sequence). The V end was cut by 0 bases, the J end by 3 bases, with 9 bases between. CDR3 sequence reads: CSARDQTNYEQYF. The DNA for the CDR3 is TGCAGTGCTAGAGATCAGACCAACTACGAGCAGTACTTC.

The chain combines TRBV6-2 or TRBV6-3 with TRBJ2-3; D not certain. The germline CDR1 and CDR2 sequences are MNHEY and SVGEGT. This CDR3 has 16 amino acids. V was trimmed by 5 bases and J by 1 base, leaving 16 bases between them. As DNA, the CDR3 is TGTGCCAGCAGTATCGGACCTTTTAGGGGCACAGATACGCAGTATTTT. Amino acids: CASSIGPFRGTDTQYF.

The genes are TRBV12-3 or TRBV12-4 and TRBJ2-3; D remains unclear. V was pared by 0 bases and J by 5 bases, with 6 bases between. CDR3 length equals 13 residues. DNA for the CDR3: TGTGCCAGCAGTTTAGCGTTTGAAGATACGCAGTATTTT. This encodes CASSLAFEDTQYF.

This chain uses TRBV9 with TRBJ2-5, with 11 positions matching TRBD1. Germline lookup yields CDR1 SGDLS and CDR2 YYNGEE. The CDR3 is 16 amino acids. The ends lost 0 bases at V and 5 bases at J; junction bases unmatched: 6. The CDR3 nucleotides read TGTGCCAGCAGCGTAGAAAGGACAGGGGGCCGGGAGACCCAGTACTTC. Its protein is CASSVERTGGRETQYF.

This clonotype was detected many times. This sequence joins TRBV12-3 or TRBV12-4 and TRBJ2-1, with 9 bases that match TRBD2. The length of the CDR3 is 13 residues. The V gene end was trimmed by 3 bases and the J gene end by 10 bases; junction bases not matched to a gene: 4. The CDR3 protein is CASSFGAGGEQFF. The CDR3 region has the DNA TGTGCCAGCAGTTTCGGAGCGGGGGGAGAGCAGTTCTTC.

This chain links TRBV2 with TRBJ1-2; no reliable D call. Germline loops: CDR1 SNHLY, CDR2 FYNNEI. The CDR3 is 14 residues long. The germline V and J ends were trimmed by 6 bases and 4 bases, with 15 bases remaining between them. CDR3 coding DNA: TGTGCCAGCAGCCCTCTCGATGGAGGCTATGGCTACACCTTC. Protein: CASSPLDGGYGYTF.

This clonotype was seen only once. The chain carries TRBV29-1 and TRBJ2-3, with 11 bases matching TRBD1. CDR1 and CDR2 (germline): SQVTM, ANQGSEA. V was pared by 5 bases and J by 4 bases, with 11 bases of the junction left unmatched. CDR3 length: 16 residues. CDR3 bases: TGCAGCGTTCCCTGGCGCAGGGACAGGGGGTCAGATACGCAGTATTTT. Translated, it gives CSVPWRRDRGSDTQYF.

V usage is TRBV6-1 and J usage is TRBJ1-5; 7 nucleotides line up with TRBD1. This CDR3 has 15 amino acids. Germline V gene sequence: CDR1 MNHNS, CDR2 SASEGT. Germline trimming cut 7 bases from V and 5 bases from J; bases unmatched to any gene: 11. The CDR3 bases are TGTGCCAGCATGGGGGGACAGAGAGATTATCAGCCCCAGCATTTT. This codes for CASMGGQRDYQPQHF.

This clonotype was counted at least ten times. The chain is built from TRBV11-2 and TRBJ2-1, with a tentative D call TRBD2 (6 bases). This CDR3 has 13 amino acids. CDR1 is SGHAT, CDR2 FQNNGV, per germline. Trimming left V 4 bases short and J 5 bases short, with 9 bases between. The CDR3 DNA reads as TGTGCCAGCAGCTGGGGACTCCACAATGAGCAGTTCTTC. Translated: CASSWGLHNEQFF.

The rearrangement joins TRBV7-2 to TRBJ2-7, with unresolved D. Trimming removed 5 bases from V and 3 bases from J, with 11 bases in between. Germline V gene data show CDR1 as SGHTA and CDR2 as FQGNSA. The CDR3 sequence is 13 residues long. CDR3 coding DNA: TGTGCCAGCAGCCCCCAAGCCGGCTACGAGCAGTACTTC. Residues: CASSPQAGYEQYF.

This clonotype appeared many times. The chain couples TRBV25-1 to TRBJ2-7; 9 nucleotides match TRBD2. V was pared by 3 bases and J by 3 bases, with 0 bases of the junction left unmatched. Germline V gene sequence: CDR1 MGHDK, CDR2 SYGVNS. The CDR3 totals 13 residues. The CDR3 sequence is CASSDSGSYEQYF. As DNA, the CDR3 is TGTGCCAGCAGTGATAGCGGGAGCTACGAGCAGTACTTC.

This clonotype was seen only a few times. This rearrangement joins TRBV29-1 to TRBJ2-3; D remains unclear. CDR1 and CDR2 (germline): SQVTM, ANQGSEA. Trimming cost V 4 bases and J 6 bases, with 14 bases left between them. The CDR3 spans 13 residues. The CDR3 sequence is CSVVLGTEDTQYF. The CDR3 bases are TGCAGCGTTGTCCTCGGAACAGAGGATACGCAGTATTTT.

This rearrangement joins TRBV20-1 to TRBJ2-7, with D unclear. The CDR3 loop spans 12 amino acids. Germline CDR1 DFQATT, CDR2 SNEGSKA (reference sequence). With 3 bases removed from V and 2 bases from J, the gap between germline ends came to 8 bases. CDR3 sequence: CSARRPPYEQYF. CDR3 coding DNA: TGCAGTGCTAGGCGGCCGCCCTACGAGCAGTACTTC.